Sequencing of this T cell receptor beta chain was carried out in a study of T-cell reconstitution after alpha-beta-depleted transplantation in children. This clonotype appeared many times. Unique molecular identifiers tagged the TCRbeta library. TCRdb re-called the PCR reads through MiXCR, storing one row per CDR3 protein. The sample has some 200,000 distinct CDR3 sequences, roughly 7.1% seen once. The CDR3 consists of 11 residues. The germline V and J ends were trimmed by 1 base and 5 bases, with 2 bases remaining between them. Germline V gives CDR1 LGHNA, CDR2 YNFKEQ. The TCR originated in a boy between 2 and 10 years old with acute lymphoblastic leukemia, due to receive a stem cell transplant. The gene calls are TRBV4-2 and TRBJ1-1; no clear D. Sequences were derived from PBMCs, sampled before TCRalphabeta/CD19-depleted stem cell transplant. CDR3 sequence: CASSQGTEAFF. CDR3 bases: TGTGCCAGCAGCCAAGGGACTGAAGCTTTCTTT.